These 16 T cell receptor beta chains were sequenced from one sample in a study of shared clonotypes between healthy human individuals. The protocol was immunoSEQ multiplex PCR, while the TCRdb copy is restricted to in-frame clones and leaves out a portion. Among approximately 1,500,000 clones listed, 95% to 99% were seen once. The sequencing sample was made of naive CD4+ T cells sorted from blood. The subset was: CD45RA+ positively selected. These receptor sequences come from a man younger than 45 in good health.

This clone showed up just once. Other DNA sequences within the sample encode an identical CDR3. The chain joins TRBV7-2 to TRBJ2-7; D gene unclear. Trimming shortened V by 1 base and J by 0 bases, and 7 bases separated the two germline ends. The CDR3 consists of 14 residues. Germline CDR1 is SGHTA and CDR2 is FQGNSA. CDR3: CASSLVGSSYEQYF. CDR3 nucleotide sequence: TGTGCCAGCAGCTTAGTAGGATCCTCCTACGAGCAGTACTTC.

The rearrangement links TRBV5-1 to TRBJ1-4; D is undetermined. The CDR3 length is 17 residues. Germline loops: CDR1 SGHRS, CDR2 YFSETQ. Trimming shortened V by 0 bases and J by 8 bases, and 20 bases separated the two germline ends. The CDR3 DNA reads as TGCGCCAGCAGCTTGGACCCATTTTCCGGGCGAAGGGAAAAACTGTTTTTT. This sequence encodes CASSLDPFSGRREKLFF.

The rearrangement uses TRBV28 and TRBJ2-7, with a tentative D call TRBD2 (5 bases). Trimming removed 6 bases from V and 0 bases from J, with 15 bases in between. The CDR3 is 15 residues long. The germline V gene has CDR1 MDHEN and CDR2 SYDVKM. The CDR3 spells CASSHGGPLSYEQYF. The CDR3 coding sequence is TGTGCCAGCAGCCACGGAGGACCTCTCTCCTACGAGCAGTACTTC. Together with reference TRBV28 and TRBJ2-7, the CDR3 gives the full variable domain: DVKVTQSSRYLVKRTGEKVFLECVQDMDHENMFWYRQDPGLGLRLIYFSYDVKMKEKGDIPEGYSVSREKKERFSLILESASTNQTSMYLCASSHGGPLSYEQYFGPGTRLTVT.

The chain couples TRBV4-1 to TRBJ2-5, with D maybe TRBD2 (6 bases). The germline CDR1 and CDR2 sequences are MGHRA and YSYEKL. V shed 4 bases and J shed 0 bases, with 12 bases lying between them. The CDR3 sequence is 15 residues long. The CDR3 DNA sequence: TGCGCCAGCAGCCGGACTGAGCGGGACCAAGAGACCCAGTACTTC. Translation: CASSRTERDQETQYF.

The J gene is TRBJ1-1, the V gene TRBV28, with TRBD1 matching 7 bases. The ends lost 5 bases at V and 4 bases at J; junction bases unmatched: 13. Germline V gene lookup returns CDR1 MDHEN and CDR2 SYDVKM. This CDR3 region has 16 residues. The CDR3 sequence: CASSPTGTVSGTEAFF. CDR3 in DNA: TGTGCCAGCAGTCCCACCGGGACAGTGTCTGGCACTGAAGCTTTCTTT.

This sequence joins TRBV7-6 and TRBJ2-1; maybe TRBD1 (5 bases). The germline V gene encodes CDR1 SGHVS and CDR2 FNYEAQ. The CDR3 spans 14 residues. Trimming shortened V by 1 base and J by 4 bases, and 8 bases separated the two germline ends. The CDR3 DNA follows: TGTGCCAGCAGCTTAGGGGGCGGTTACAATGAGCAGTTCTTC. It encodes CASSLGGGYNEQFF.

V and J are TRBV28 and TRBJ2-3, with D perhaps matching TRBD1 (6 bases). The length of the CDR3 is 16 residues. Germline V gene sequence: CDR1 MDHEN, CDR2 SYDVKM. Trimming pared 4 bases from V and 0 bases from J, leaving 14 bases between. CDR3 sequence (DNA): TGTGCCAGCAGTTCACACCCGACAGGAAGCACAGATACGCAGTATTTT. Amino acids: CASSSHPTGSTDTQYF. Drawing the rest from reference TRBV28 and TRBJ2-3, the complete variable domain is DVKVTQSSRYLVKRTGEKVFLECVQDMDHENMFWYRQDPGLGLRLIYFSYDVKMKEKGDIPEGYSVSREKKERFSLILESASTNQTSMYLCASSSHPTGSTDTQYFGPGTRLTVL.

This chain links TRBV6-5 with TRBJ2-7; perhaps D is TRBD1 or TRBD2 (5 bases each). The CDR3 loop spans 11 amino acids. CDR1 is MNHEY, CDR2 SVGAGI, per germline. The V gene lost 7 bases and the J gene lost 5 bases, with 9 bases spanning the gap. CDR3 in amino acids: CASIGTHEQYF. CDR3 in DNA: TGTGCCAGCATCGGGACCCACGAGCAGTACTTC.

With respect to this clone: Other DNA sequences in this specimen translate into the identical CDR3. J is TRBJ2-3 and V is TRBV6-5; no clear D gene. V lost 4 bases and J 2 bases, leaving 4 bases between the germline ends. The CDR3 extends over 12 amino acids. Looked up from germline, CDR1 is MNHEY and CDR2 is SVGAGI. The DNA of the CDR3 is TGTGCCAGCAGTTCATACACAGATACGCAGTATTTT. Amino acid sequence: CASSSYTDTQYF.

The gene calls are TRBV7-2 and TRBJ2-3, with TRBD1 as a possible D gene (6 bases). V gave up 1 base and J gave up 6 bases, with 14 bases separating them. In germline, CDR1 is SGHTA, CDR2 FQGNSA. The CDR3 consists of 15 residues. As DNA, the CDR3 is TGTGCCAGCAGCTTAGTTCCCCAGGGGTGGGATACGCAGTATTTT. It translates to CASSLVPQGWDTQYF. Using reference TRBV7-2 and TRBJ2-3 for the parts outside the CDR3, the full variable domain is GAGVSQSPSNKVTEKGKDVELRCDPISGHTALYWYRQSLGQGLEFLIYFQGNSAPDKSGLPSDRFSAERTGGSVSTLTIQRTQQEDSAVYLCASSLVPQGWDTQYFGPGTRLTVL.

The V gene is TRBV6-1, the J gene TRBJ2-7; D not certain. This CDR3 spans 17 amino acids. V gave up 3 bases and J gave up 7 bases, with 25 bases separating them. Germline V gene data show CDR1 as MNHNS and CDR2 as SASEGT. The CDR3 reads CASSDPLGWFPLGEQYF. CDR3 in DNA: TGTGCCAGCAGTGATCCCTTAGGTTGGTTCCCCCTTGGAGAGCAGTACTTC.

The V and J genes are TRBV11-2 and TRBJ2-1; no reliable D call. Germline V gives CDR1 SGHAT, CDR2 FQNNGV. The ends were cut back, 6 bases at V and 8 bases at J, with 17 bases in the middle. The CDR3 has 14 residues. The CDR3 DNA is TGTGCCAGCAGAGTAATGGATGGGCGGCATGAGCAGTTCTTC. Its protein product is CASRVMDGRHEQFF.

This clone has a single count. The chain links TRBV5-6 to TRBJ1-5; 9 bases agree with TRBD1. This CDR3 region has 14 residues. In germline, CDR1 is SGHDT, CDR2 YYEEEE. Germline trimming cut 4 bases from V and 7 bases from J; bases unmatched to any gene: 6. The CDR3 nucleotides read TGTGCCAGCAGCGCTAACAGGGGGCTGCAGCCCCAGCATTTT. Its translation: CASSANRGLQPQHF.

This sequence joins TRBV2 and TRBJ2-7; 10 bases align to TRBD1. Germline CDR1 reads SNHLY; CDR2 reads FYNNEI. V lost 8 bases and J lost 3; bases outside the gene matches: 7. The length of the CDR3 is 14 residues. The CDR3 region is CASVPGQGFYEQYF. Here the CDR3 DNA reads TGTGCCAGCGTACCGGGACAGGGGTTCTACGAGCAGTACTTC.

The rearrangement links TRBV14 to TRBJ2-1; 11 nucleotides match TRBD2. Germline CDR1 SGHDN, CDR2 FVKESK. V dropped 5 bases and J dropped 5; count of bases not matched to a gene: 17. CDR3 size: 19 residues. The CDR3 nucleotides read TGTGCCAGCAGCGAAGGGCCTAGCGGGAGGCTCGGGCGGAACAATGAGCAGTTCTTC. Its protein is CASSEGPSGRLGRNNEQFF.

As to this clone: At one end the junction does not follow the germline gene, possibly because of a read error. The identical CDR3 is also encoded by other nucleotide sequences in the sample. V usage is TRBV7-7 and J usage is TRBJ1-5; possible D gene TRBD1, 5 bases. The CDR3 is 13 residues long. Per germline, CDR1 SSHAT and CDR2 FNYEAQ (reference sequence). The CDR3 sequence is CASSLDRDQPQHF. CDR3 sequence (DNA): TGTGCTAGCAGTCTCGACAGAGATCAGCCCCAGCATTTT.